These 29 T cell receptor beta chains were sequenced from one sample in a study of CD8 T cells in Susac syndrome. RNA amounts of about 0.5 to 1 ug underwent reverse transcription with random hexamers. TCRdb re-called the immunoSEQ multiplex PCR reads through MiXCR, storing one row per CDR3 protein. The table has some 300,000 distinct CDR3 sequences, about 88% seen once. What was sequenced was CD8+ T cells from PBMCs. The receptors here all came from a human donor with multiple sclerosis.

This clonotype was seen just once. The chain links TRBV12-3 or TRBV12-4 to TRBJ1-2; no definite D call. The CDR3 extends over 15 amino acids. Between the trimmed V and J ends, which lost 5 bases and 4 bases, there was a span of 17 bases. This CDR3 is CASSPSLGLGYGYTF. DNA of the CDR3: TGTGCCAGCAGTCCCAGCCTGGGCTTGGGCTATGGCTACACCTTC.

This clonotype was seen only a few times. The CDR3 nucleotides read TGTGCCAGCAGCATACAGGGAAATGAGCAGTTCTTC. This translates into CASSIQGNEQFF. V is TRBV5-6 and J is TRBJ2-1; a possible D gene is TRBD1 (6 bases). This CDR3 spans 12 amino acids. Germline lookup yields CDR1 SGHDT and CDR2 YYEEEE. Trimming pared 4 bases from V and 7 bases from J, leaving 9 bases between.

The chain couples TRBV19 to TRBJ2-3; the D gene is possibly TRBD2 (5 bases). Germline CDR1 is LNHDA and CDR2 is SQIVND (reference sequence). This CDR3 region has 13 residues. Trimming took 3 bases from V and 9 from J, leaving 13 bases between them. The CDR3 region is CASSIGGTGTQYF. CDR3 DNA sequence: TGTGCCAGTAGTATCGGAGGTACCGGAACGCAGTATTTT.

The chain has TRBV19 and TRBJ1-1, with a tentative D call TRBD1 (6 bases). Germline lookup yields CDR1 LNHDA and CDR2 SQIVND (reference sequence). Between the trimmed V and J ends, which lost 5 bases and 6 bases, there was a span of 13 bases. This CDR3 comprises 13 residues. The CDR3, as DNA: TGTGCCAGTAGTCCTTCAGGGGTCTCTGAAGCTTTCTTT. It encodes CASSPSGVSEAFF.

The chain joins TRBV6-5 to TRBJ2-7, with D possibly called TRBD1 or TRBD2 (5 bases each). The length of the CDR3 is 15 residues. V lost 3 bases to trimming and J lost 2 bases, with 14 bases between them. Germline CDR1 MNHEY, CDR2 SVGAGI. CDR3 sequence: CASSYGDGGTYEQYF. The CDR3, as DNA: TGTGCCAGCAGTTATGGGGACGGAGGAACCTACGAGCAGTACTTC.

The gene calls are TRBV7-9 and TRBJ2-2, with 12 nucleotides matching TRBD2. Germline-derived CDR1 and CDR2 are SEHNR and FQNEAQ (reference sequence). The CDR3 has 18 residues. V lost 4 bases, J lost 4 bases, and 10 bases stayed unmatched. This CDR3 reads CASSSRLAGAHGTGELFF. CDR3 DNA: TGTGCCAGCAGCTCCCGACTAGCGGGAGCCCATGGCACCGGGGAGCTGTTTTTT.

In this sample, this clonotype turned up a few times. The chain combines TRBV2 with TRBJ1-5; D is possibly TRBD1 (5 bases). Germline CDR1 SNHLY, CDR2 FYNNEI. V dropped 1 base and J dropped 0 bases, with 7 bases sitting between them. This CDR3 is built from 15 residues. The CDR3 nucleotides read TGTGCCAGCAGTGAAGGGGGGTATAGCAATCAGCCCCAGCATTTT. Protein: CASSEGGYSNQPQHF.

V gene TRBV7-9 combines with J gene TRBJ2-5, with TRBD1 as a possible D gene (6 bases). V was shortened by 2 bases and J by 4 bases, with 17 bases between the two germline ends. Germline CDR1 reads SEHNR; CDR2 reads FQNEAQ (reference sequence). The CDR3 sequence is 16 residues long. The CDR3 loop is CASSLQGWGYGETQYF. CDR3 DNA sequence: TGTGCCAGCAGCTTACAGGGGTGGGGTTACGGAGAGACCCAGTACTTC.

The V and J genes are TRBV12-3 or TRBV12-4 and TRBJ2-1; 7 bases agree with TRBD2. Unmatched junction bases numbered 11, after V lost 5 bases and J lost 10 bases. The CDR3 is 14 residues long. CDR3 sequence: CASSPSWSGVEQFF. The DNA for the CDR3 is TGTGCCAGCAGTCCCAGTTGGAGCGGGGTCGAGCAGTTCTTC.

This chain connects TRBV14 to TRBJ1-2; D is possibly TRBD1 (6 bases). CDR3 length: 21 residues. Germline V gene lookup returns CDR1 SGHDN and CDR2 FVKESK. The V and J ends lost 0 bases and 2 bases respectively, with 28 bases between them. The CDR3 nucleotides read TGTGCCAGCAGCCAAGATCTTGATTGGCAGGCCCACGGGACACCCAACTATGGCTACACCTTC. It encodes CASSQDLDWQAHGTPNYGYTF.

This sequence joins TRBV6-2 or TRBV6-3 and TRBJ1-6; no clear D gene. V was pared by 2 bases and J by 3 bases, with 11 bases between. Germline values: CDR1 MNHEY, CDR2 SVGEGT. The CDR3 totals 16 residues. For the CDR3, the DNA is TGTGCCAGCAGTTACCTGCTCGAGTTCTATAATTCACCCCTCCACTTT. This translates into CASSYLLEFYNSPLHF.

V is TRBV19 and J is TRBJ2-7, with D uncertain. This CDR3 spans 11 amino acids. Germline V gives CDR1 LNHDA, CDR2 SQIVND (reference sequence). The V and J ends lost 3 bases and 6 bases respectively, with 6 bases between them. The CDR3, as DNA: TGTGCCAGTAGTATTTCGAGCGAGCAGTACTTC. It codes for CASSISSEQYF.

The chain carries TRBV6-1 and TRBJ1-5, with D unclear. The CDR3 length is 16 residues. Germline CDR1 and CDR2: MNHNS and SASEGT. Trimming pared 3 bases from V and 5 bases from J, leaving 17 bases between. CDR3 amino acids: CASSDPRTGNYQPQHF. CDR3 sequence (DNA): TGTGCCAGCAGTGATCCTCGTACGGGGAATTATCAGCCCCAGCATTTT.

J is TRBJ2-3 and V is TRBV20-1, with 8 bases that match TRBD2. V shed 6 bases and J 7 bases; nucleotides not matched to a gene: 9. The germline CDR1 and CDR2 sequences are DFQATT and SNEGSKA (reference sequence). This CDR3 comprises 13 residues. The CDR3 nucleotides are TGCAGTGCCCTTAGCGGGGTGATGAATACGCAGTATTTT. Protein sequence: CSALSGVMNTQYF.

V and J are TRBV28 and TRBJ1-4, with D uncertain. Germline CDR1 and CDR2: MDHEN and SYDVKM. Trimming shortened V by 5 bases and J by 2 bases, and 15 bases separated the two germline ends. This CDR3 spans 16 amino acids. This CDR3 is CASSRELHWTNEKLFF. The CDR3 DNA is TGTGCCAGCAGTCGAGAACTTCATTGGACTAATGAAAAACTGTTTTTT.

The chain joins TRBV10-3 to TRBJ1-1; D call uncertain. The germline gives CDR1 ENHRY, CDR2 SYGVKD. CDR3 size: 13 residues. V lost 10 bases and J 1 base, leaving 13 bases between the germline ends. CDR3 residues: CATRDLSNTEAFF. The CDR3 nucleotides are TGTGCCACCCGAGATCTCTCGAACACTGAAGCTTTCTTT.

This chain links TRBV4-3 with TRBJ2-4; a possible D gene is TRBD2 (7 bases). This CDR3 contains 17 residues. V lost 0 bases to trimming and J lost 8 bases, with 20 bases between them. From germline, CDR1 is LGHNA and CDR2 YSLEER. This CDR3 reads CASSQDPLGGERDIQYF. In DNA, the CDR3 is TGCGCCAGCAGCCAAGATCCACTAGGGGGGGAGAGGGACATTCAGTACTTC.

The V call is TRBV25-1, the J call TRBJ1-1; tentatively, D is TRBD1 (6 bases). The CDR3 has 14 amino acids. Trimming pared 2 bases from V and 5 bases from J, leaving 12 bases between. In germline, CDR1 is MGHDK, CDR2 SYGVNS. CDR3 nucleotides: TGTGCCAGCAGTGAAGTGGGGGGCTGGACTGAAGCTTTCTTT. Translation gives CASSEVGGWTEAFF.

The V gene is TRBV5-1, the J gene TRBJ2-3; D gene uncertain. Trimming shortened V by 0 bases and J by 2 bases, and 10 bases separated the two germline ends. The CDR3 runs 15 residues. Germline assignment: CDR1 SGHRS and CDR2 YFSETQ. DNA of the CDR3: TGCGCCAGCAGCTTGGTGCGGAGCCTCACAGATACGCAGTATTTT. Its protein is CASSLVRSLTDTQYF. Full variable domain (missing parts from reference TRBV5-1 and TRBJ2-3): KAGVTQTPRYLIKTRGQQVTLSCSPISGHRSVSWYQQTPGQGLQFLFEYFSETQRNKGNFPGRFSGRQFSNSRSEMNVSTLELGDSALYLCASSLVRSLTDTQYFGPGTRLTVL.

This sequence joins TRBV4-1 and TRBJ1-2, with D perhaps matching TRBD1 (6 bases). The CDR3 is 13 amino acids. Trimming took 3 bases from V and 4 from J, leaving 9 bases between them. The germline V gene encodes CDR1 MGHRA and CDR2 YSYEKL. The CDR3 region has the DNA TGCGCCAGCAGCCAGGGACACCGCTATGGCTACACCTTC. Translation gives CASSQGHRYGYTF.

The V gene is TRBV7-6, the J gene TRBJ2-3; 11 bases line up with TRBD2. Per the germline V gene, CDR1 is SGHVS and CDR2 is FNYEAQ. The CDR3 runs to 17 residues. Trimming took 1 base from V and 4 from J; bases not matched to a gene: 7. The CDR3 nucleotides read TGTGCCAGCAGCTTAGATTCTAGCGGGAGGCTTGCAGATACGCAGTATTTT. Its protein product is CASSLDSSGRLADTQYF. The full variable domain, completed using reference TRBV7-6 and TRBJ2-3, is GAGVSQSPRYKVTKRGQDVALRCDPISGHVSLYWYRQALGQGPEFLTYFNYEAQQDKSGLPNDRFSAERPEGSISTLTIQRTEQRDSAMYRCASSLDSSGRLADTQYFGPGTRLTVL.

The chain links TRBV6-4 to TRBJ1-2, with 7 nucleotides matching TRBD1. The CDR3 contains 15 residues. Germline lookup yields CDR1 MRHNA and CDR2 SNTAGT. V trimming: 3 bases; J trimming: 2 bases; junction bases outside the gene matches: 6. The CDR3 protein is CASSERQGPNYGYTF. In DNA form, the CDR3 reads TGTGCCAGCAGTGAAAGACAGGGACCGAACTATGGCTACACCTTC.

This clonotype showed up just a few times. The chain uses TRBV6-1 and TRBJ2-1, with TRBD2 identical over 8 bases. Trimming cost V 5 bases and J 7 bases; bases outside gene matches: 4. Germline V CDR1 and CDR2: MNHNS, SASEGT. The CDR3 is 13 residues long. The CDR3 nucleotides are TGTGCCAGCAGTTGGGCTAGCGGGAATGAGCAGTTCTTC. Translated: CASSWASGNEQFF.

The rearrangement uses TRBV2 and TRBJ1-4; no firm D call. Germline CDR1 and CDR2: SNHLY and FYNNEI. The CDR3 is made up of 13 amino acids. V was cut by 3 bases and J by 7 bases, with 9 bases left in between. This CDR3 reads CASSEGSFEKLFF. CDR3 nucleotide sequence: TGTGCCAGCAGTGAGGGCAGTTTTGAAAAACTGTTTTTT.

The chain has TRBV7-2 and TRBJ1-2; D might be TRBD1 (6 bases). The V gene lost 4 bases and the J gene lost 3 bases, with 15 bases spanning the gap. CDR1 is SGHTA and CDR2 is FQGNSA in the germline V gene. CDR3 length: 15 residues. The CDR3 region has the DNA TGTGCCAGCAGCTCAAGCAGGGGTTGGTACTATGGCTACACCTTC. It translates to CASSSSRGWYYGYTF.

This sequence joins TRBV28 and TRBJ2-5, with D possibly TRBD2 on 6 matching bases. The CDR3 is 16 residues long. In germline, CDR1 is MDHEN, CDR2 SYDVKM. V was shortened by 5 bases and J by 3 bases, with 19 bases between the two germline ends. CDR3 in amino acids: CASSTGERLNKETQYF. CDR3 nucleotide sequence: TGTGCCAGCAGTACGGGGGAAAGACTAAACAAAGAGACCCAGTACTTC.

This clonotype has a handful of counts. The chain links TRBV4-3 to TRBJ2-7; the match to TRBD2 covers 7 bases. The CDR3 length is 14 residues. J lost 5 bases, V lost 4 bases, and 8 bases had no gene match. Germline V CDR1 and CDR2: LGHNA, YSLEER. CDR3 DNA: TGCGCCAGCAGCCCCACTAGCGAGCCCGACGAGCAGTACTTC. Residues: CASSPTSEPDEQYF.

The V call is TRBV28, the J call TRBJ2-7; D gene ambiguous. Germline-derived CDR1 and CDR2 are MDHEN and SYDVKM. This CDR3 is 13 amino acids long. Trimming stripped 6 bases from V and 1 base from J, with 10 bases between. The CDR3 sequence: CASSRWASYEQYF. The CDR3 nucleotides are TGTGCCAGCAGCAGATGGGCTTCCTACGAGCAGTACTTC.

The chain has TRBV5-1 and TRBJ2-4; tentatively, D is TRBD1 or TRBD2 (5 bases each). Germline V gene lookup returns CDR1 SGHRS and CDR2 YFSETQ. Trimming took off 6 bases at V and 6 bases at J, with 22 bases between the two ends. The CDR3 contains 16 residues. The CDR3, as DNA: TGCGCCAGCACCCTCGGGTTTTGGGACGCAAGAAACATTCAGTACTTC. Translating gives CASTLGFWDARNIQYF.